The source of this TCR beta chain is a study of shared clonotypes between healthy human individuals. The study's findings and limits: The sharing of 4.5% to 6.5% of naive CD4 clonotypes was seen across a few donors.

With V trimmed by 5 bases and J by 1 base, 4 bases remained unmatched. Germline CDR1 is LNHDA and CDR2 is SQIVND (reference sequence). The CDR3 is 16 amino acids. Per the original methods: ImmunoSEQ junction-only sequences lacked quality scores, so their filtering differed. Method: immunoSEQ multiplex PCR; TCRdb's copy keeps in-frame clones and lacks some. The V and J calls and clone size come from that table; D and trimming were worked out from the DNA. The data contain roughly 570,000 clones, roughly 98% of them singletons. For this clone: No antigen is known for it.

The naive CD8 fraction comprised CD45RO-negative cells positively selected for CCR7 and excluded terminally differentiated effector memory CD45RA+ cells. The clonotype comes from a young man in good health. The J gene is TRBJ2-2, the V gene TRBV19; 10 positions match TRBD2. The sample comprised naive CD8+ T cells sorted from blood. The CDR3 reads CASSARTSGNTGELFF. In DNA form, the CDR3 reads TGTGCCAGTAGTGCTCGGACTAGCGGGAACACCGGGGAGCTGTTTTTT.